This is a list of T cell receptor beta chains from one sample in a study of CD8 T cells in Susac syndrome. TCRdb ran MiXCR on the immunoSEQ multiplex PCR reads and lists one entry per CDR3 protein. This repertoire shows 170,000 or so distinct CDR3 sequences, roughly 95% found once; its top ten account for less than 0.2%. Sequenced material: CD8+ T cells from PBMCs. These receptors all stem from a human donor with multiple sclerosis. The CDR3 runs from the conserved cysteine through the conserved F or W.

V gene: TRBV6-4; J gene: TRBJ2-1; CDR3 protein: CASSAGIGSYNEQFF
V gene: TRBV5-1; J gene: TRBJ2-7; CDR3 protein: CASSLIGNYEQYF
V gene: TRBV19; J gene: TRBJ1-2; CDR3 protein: CASSIGAIGYTF
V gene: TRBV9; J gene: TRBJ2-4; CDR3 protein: CASSEGAKNIQYF
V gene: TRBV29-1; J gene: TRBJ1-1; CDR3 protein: CSVLTPTGGRGTEAFF
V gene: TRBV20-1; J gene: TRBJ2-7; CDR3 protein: CSARHSGSREQYF
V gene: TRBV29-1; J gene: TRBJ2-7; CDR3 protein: CSVEGKDSYEQYF
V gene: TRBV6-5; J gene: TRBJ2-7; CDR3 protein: CASSYSTPFGSEQYF
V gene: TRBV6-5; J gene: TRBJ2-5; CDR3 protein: CASSYQIQETQYF
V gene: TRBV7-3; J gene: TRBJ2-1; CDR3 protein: CASSSTGPEQFF
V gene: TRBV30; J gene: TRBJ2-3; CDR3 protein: CAWSSLASTDTQYF
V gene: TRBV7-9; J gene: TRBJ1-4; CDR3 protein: CASSPMDRGREKLFF
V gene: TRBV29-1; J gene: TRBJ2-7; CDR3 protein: CSVSGTEFTYEQYF
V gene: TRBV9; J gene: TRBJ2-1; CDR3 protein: CASSVGTGSEQFF
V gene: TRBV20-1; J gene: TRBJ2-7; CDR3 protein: CSARQDSYEQYF
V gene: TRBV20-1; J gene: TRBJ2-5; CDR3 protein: CSATSNVGSLRETQYF
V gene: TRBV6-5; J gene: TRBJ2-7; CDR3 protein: CASSYSAQGGYEQYF
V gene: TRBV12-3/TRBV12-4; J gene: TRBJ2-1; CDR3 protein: CASSSAGGGYNEQFF
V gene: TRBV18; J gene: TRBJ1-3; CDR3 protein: CASSPELGSGNTIYF
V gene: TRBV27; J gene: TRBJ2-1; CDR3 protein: CASSLSKGHSYNEQFF
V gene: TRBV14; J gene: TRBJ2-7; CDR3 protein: CASSQVSGGVGQYF
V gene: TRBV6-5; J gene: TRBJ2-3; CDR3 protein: CASRGGLADTQYF
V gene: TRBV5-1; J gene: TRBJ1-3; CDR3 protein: CASRVRAGNTIYF
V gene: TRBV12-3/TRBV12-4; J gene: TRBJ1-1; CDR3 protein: CASSLADSPNTEAFF
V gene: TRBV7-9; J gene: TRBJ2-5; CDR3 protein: CASSLDASGGHQETQYF
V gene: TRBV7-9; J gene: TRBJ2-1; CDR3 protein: CASSQTGGYNEQFF
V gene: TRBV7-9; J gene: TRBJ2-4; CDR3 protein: CASSLDGKNIQYF
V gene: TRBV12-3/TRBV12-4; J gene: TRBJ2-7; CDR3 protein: CASSPHERVTYEQYF
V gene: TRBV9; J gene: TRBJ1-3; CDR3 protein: CASSTGQAESSGNTIYF
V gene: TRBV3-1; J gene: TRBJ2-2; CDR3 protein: CASSQTGTGELFF
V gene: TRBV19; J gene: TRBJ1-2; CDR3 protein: CASSTGTGDGYTF
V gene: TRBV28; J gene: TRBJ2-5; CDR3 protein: CASSPTSDETQYF
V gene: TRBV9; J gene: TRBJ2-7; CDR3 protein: CASSVGLGSYEQYF
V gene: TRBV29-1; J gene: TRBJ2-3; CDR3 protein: CSVHPSGSDSSTDTQYF
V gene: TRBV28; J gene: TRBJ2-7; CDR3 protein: CASRTSYEQYF
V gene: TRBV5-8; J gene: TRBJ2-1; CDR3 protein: CATGTGAGNEQFF
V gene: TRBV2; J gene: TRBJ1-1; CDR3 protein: CASSEALGAEVNTEAFF
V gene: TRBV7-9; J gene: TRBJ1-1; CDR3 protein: CASSPNPGMNTEAFF
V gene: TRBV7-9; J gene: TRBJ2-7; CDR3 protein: CASSPSDRVPYEQYF
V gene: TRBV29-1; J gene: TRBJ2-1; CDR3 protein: CRVGRVNNEQFF
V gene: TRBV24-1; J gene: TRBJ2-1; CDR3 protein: CATSDLGQGNEQFF
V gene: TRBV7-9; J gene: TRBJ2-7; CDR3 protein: CASSLRLADSYEQYF
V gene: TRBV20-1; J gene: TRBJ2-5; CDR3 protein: CSARPWTWVTSGSLMETQYF
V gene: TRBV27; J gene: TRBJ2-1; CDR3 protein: CASSIHSGSSYNEQFF
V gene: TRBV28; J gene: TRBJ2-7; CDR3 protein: CASSLRQLYEQYF
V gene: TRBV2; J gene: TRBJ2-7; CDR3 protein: CASRAKPLEQYF
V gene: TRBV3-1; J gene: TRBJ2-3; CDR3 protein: CASSPSGGSHSTDTQYF
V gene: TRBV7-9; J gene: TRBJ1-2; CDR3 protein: CASTPQGGGYTF
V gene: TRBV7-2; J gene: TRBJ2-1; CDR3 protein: CASSSTSREQFF
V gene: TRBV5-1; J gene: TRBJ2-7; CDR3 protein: CASSPRLAGGPGHEQYF
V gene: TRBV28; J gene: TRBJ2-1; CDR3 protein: CASSFRTGRDNEQFF
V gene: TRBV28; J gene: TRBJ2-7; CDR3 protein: CASSGWGGYEQYF
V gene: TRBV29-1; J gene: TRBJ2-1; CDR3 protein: CSVDAAGSSYNEQFF
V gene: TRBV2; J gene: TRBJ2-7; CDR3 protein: CATSGGVHEQYF
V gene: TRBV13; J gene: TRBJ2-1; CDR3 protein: CATGGDYNEQFF
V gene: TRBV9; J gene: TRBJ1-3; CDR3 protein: CASSVGGNTIYF
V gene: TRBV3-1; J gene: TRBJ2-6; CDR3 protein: CASSQARDRAGANVLTF